This TCR beta chain came from a study of cytomegalovirus exposure and HLA in healthy donors. Notes on the study in general: Rarity marked most TCR sequences, yet some public TCRs occurred in many donors. Researchers reported in a later analysis that common viral pathogens appeared linked to several top clusters. Indistinguishability led to the exclusion of some V segments, TRBV6-2 and TRBV6-3 included.

The junction had 5 bases not matched to a gene; V was cut back by 5 bases and J by 6 bases. This CDR3 is built from 14 residues. Germline CDR1 MNHNY, CDR2 SVGAGI (reference sequence). Primers: 60 Vbeta forward and 13 Jbeta reverse. Measured with immunoSEQ multiplex PCR; TCRdb has only the in-frame clones, and not every one. The sample holds more than 100,000 clones, 79% seen once. With regard to this clone: Its target is unknown.

The rearrangement links TRBV6-6 to TRBJ2-7; 12 bases align to TRBD1. This receptor was obtained from a male donor in good health and CMV-seronegative. Sequencing used PBMCs. CDR3 region: CASSTGQGAFEQYF. The CDR3 DNA follows: TGTGCCAGCAGTACGGGACAGGGGGCCTTCGAGCAGTACTTC.